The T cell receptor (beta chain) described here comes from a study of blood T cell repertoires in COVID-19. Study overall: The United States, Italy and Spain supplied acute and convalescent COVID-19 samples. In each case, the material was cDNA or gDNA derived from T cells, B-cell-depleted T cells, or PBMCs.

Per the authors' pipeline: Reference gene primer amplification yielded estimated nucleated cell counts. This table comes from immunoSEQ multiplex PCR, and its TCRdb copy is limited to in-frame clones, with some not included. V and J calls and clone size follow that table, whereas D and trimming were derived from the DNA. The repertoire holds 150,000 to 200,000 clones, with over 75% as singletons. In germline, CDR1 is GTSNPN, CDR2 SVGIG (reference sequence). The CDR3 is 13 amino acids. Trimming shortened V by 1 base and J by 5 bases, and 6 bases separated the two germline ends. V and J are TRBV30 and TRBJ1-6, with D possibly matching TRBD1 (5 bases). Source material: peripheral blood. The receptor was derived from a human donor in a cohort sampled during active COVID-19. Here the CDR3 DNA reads TGTGCCTGGAGTGGACAGAATAATTCACCCCTCCACTTT. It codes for CAWSGQNNSPLHF.